This T cell receptor beta chain was captured by sequencing in a study of cytotoxic CD8 clonotypes in ibrutinib-treated CLL. Generated by immunoSEQ multiplex PCR, the TCRdb table keeps only in-frame clones and is missing some. The sample lists about 29,000 clones; roughly 85% were seen once. Broader study findings: Progressing and sustained-remission patients had different sampling times.

Germline lookup yields CDR1 LNHDA and CDR2 SQIVND (reference sequence). The CDR3 sequence is 12 residues long. The V and J ends lost 3 bases and 7 bases respectively, with 4 bases between them. A remark on this clone: Its specificity is unknown. Different DNA sequences within this sample yield the same CDR3.

This sequence was found in a human donor with chronic lymphocytic leukemia. The V call is TRBV19, the J call TRBJ1-6; no firm D call. This sample comprised PBMCs, obtained after 24 months of ibrutinib treatment. For the CDR3, the DNA is TGTGCCAGTAGTATTCAGAATTCACCCCTCCACTTT. Its translation: CASSIQNSPLHF.